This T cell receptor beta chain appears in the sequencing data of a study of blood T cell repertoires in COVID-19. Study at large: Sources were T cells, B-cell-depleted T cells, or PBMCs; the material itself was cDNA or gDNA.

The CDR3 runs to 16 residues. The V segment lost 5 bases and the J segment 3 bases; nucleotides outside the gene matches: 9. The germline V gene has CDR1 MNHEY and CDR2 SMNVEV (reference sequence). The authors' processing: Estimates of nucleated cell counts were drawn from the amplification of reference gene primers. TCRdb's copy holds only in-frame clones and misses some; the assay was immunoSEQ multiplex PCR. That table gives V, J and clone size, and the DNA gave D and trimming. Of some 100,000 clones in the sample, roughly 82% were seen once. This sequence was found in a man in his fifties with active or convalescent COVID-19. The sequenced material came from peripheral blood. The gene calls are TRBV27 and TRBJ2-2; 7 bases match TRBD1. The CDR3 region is CASSPRQGRYTGELFF. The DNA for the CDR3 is TGTGCCAGCAGTCCCCGACAGGGTCGATACACCGGGGAGCTGTTTTTT.